A selection of T cell receptor beta chains follows, all from one sample in a study of T cell repertoires in cytomegalovirus infection. TCRdb itself ran the reads through MiXCR, one entry per CDR3 protein. The sample yields 600,000 to 800,000 distinct CDR3 sequences, 24% seen once. Sequencing used CD8+ T cells from PBMCs. The origin of the receptors is a human donor in good health (CMV status not recorded). Some clones in this sample may be carry-over from other donors' samples. The CDR3 runs from the conserved cysteine through the conserved F or W. Fields, in order: D gene, V gene, J gene, clone size, CDR3 DNA, CDR3 protein. D genes are given only for firm matches. Some rows mark clone size as missing; the rest say once, few, many or name a class of expanded clone.

D gene: -
V gene: TRBV7-2
J gene: TRBJ1-5
clone size: many
CDR3 DNA: TGTGCCAGCAGCTTAGACGACCTTAGCAATCAGCCCCAGCATTTT
CDR3 protein: CASSLDDLSNQPQHF

D gene: -
V gene: TRBV28
J gene: TRBJ2-5
clone size: many
CDR3 DNA: TGTGCCAGCAGTTCCACCGGGACCCAAGAGACCCAGTACTTC
CDR3 protein: CASSSTGTQETQYF

D gene: -
V gene: TRBV12-3/TRBV12-4
J gene: TRBJ2-5
clone size: -
CDR3 DNA: TGTGCCAGCAGTCAGGAGGGGCAGGGTCAAGAGACCCAGTACTTC
CDR3 protein: CASSQEGQGQETQYF

D gene: -
V gene: TRBV20-1
J gene: TRBJ1-1
clone size: few
CDR3 DNA: TGCAGTGCTGCACCAAGGCGGGGAATGAACACTGAAGCTTTCTTT
CDR3 protein: CSAAPRRGMNTEAFF

D gene: -
V gene: TRBV25-1
J gene: TRBJ2-7
clone size: -
CDR3 DNA: TGTGCCAGCAGTGACCCGACTGAGCTGGAAGAAGAGCAGTACTTC
CDR3 protein: CASSDPTELEEEQYF

D gene: TRBD1
V gene: TRBV7-8
J gene: TRBJ2-7
clone size: -
CDR3 DNA: TGTGCCAGCAGCCGTAACAGGGGGAAGTCCTACGAGCAGTACTTC
CDR3 protein: CASSRNRGKSYEQYF

D gene: -
V gene: TRBV19
J gene: TRBJ1-1
clone size: -
CDR3 DNA: TGTGCCAGCTTGACAGAGCGGACTGAAGCTTTCTTT
CDR3 protein: CASLTERTEAFF

D gene: TRBD1
V gene: TRBV20-1
J gene: TRBJ2-7
clone size: -
CDR3 DNA: TGCAGTGCCCGTGAGGGGGCAGGATACGAGCAGTACTTC
CDR3 protein: CSAREGAGYEQYF

D gene: TRBD1
V gene: TRBV7-2
J gene: TRBJ2-1
clone size: many
CDR3 DNA: TGTGCCAGCAGCTTACGGGACAGATCCTACAATGAGCAGTTCTTC
CDR3 protein: CASSLRDRSYNEQFF

D gene: -
V gene: TRBV6-5
J gene: TRBJ1-2
clone size: many
CDR3 DNA: TGTGCCAGCAGTCCAGGACAAGAATCAAACTATGGCTACACCTTC
CDR3 protein: CASSPGQESNYGYTF

D gene: TRBD1
V gene: TRBV19
J gene: TRBJ1-1
clone size: few
CDR3 DNA: TGTGCCAGTAGCCTGGGACAGGACACTGAAGCTTTCTTT
CDR3 protein: CASSLGQDTEAFF

D gene: -
V gene: TRBV29-1
J gene: TRBJ2-2
clone size: -
CDR3 DNA: TGCAGCGTTGTGTCCCCCACCGGGGAGCTGTTTTTT
CDR3 protein: CSVVSPTGELFF

D gene: -
V gene: TRBV29-1
J gene: TRBJ2-2
clone size: -
CDR3 DNA: TGCAGCGTTTTGGAAGGCACCGGGGAGCTGTTTTTT
CDR3 protein: CSVLEGTGELFF

D gene: TRBD1
V gene: TRBV13
J gene: TRBJ2-2
clone size: -
CDR3 DNA: TGTGCCAGCAGCGGCAGGGGGACCGGGGAGCTGTTTTTT
CDR3 protein: CASSGRGTGELFF

D gene: TRBD1
V gene: TRBV5-8
J gene: TRBJ1-5
clone size: -
CDR3 DNA: TGTGCCAGCAGCTTGGACAGGGGGTTATTTCAGCCCCAGCATTTT
CDR3 protein: CASSLDRGLFQPQHF

D gene: TRBD1
V gene: TRBV28
J gene: TRBJ2-5
clone size: many
CDR3 DNA: TGTGCCAGCAGTCCGACAGGGGTCCAAGAGACCCAGTACTTC
CDR3 protein: CASSPTGVQETQYF

D gene: -
V gene: TRBV29-1
J gene: TRBJ2-5
clone size: -
CDR3 DNA: TGCAGCGTTGAAACGGACAAGGTAGAAGAGACCCAGTACTTC
CDR3 protein: CSVETDKVEETQYF

D gene: -
V gene: TRBV6-5
J gene: TRBJ1-1
clone size: -
CDR3 DNA: TGTGCCAACAGTCAATTTGACCTACGCACTGAAGCTTTCTTT
CDR3 protein: CANSQFDLRTEAFF

D gene: TRBD1
V gene: TRBV10-3
J gene: TRBJ1-2
clone size: -
CDR3 DNA: TGTGCCATCACTCTGGACAGGGATGACTACACCTTC
CDR3 protein: CAITLDRDDYTF

D gene: -
V gene: TRBV7-2
J gene: TRBJ2-1
clone size: many
CDR3 DNA: TGTGCCAGCAGCTTCCTATCCGGGACGGTTGTCTACAATGAGCAGTTCTTC
CDR3 protein: CASSFLSGTVVYNEQFF

D gene: -
V gene: TRBV28
J gene: TRBJ2-1
clone size: few
CDR3 DNA: TGTGCCAGCAGTTTATTTCGTCGGGTCGGTGAGCAGTTCTTC
CDR3 protein: CASSLFRRVGEQFF

D gene: -
V gene: TRBV27
J gene: TRBJ1-2
clone size: few
CDR3 DNA: TGTGCCAGCAGTTCCCCCGGCGGGAACTATGGCTACACCTTC
CDR3 protein: CASSSPGGNYGYTF

D gene: -
V gene: TRBV14
J gene: TRBJ2-1
clone size: -
CDR3 DNA: TGTGCCAGCAGTTCACGGGGCGGGGATTACAATGAGCAGTTCTTC
CDR3 protein: CASSSRGGDYNEQFF

D gene: TRBD1
V gene: TRBV5-1
J gene: TRBJ2-5
clone size: many
CDR3 DNA: TGCGCCAGCAGCTTGGATCGCCCCGACAGGGAAGAGACCCAGTACTTC
CDR3 protein: CASSLDRPDREETQYF

D gene: -
V gene: TRBV27
J gene: TRBJ1-3
clone size: -
CDR3 DNA: TGTGCCAGCAGCCCCCGACCGGCCATCTCTGGAAACACCATATATTTT
CDR3 protein: CASSPRPAISGNTIYF

D gene: -
V gene: TRBV2
J gene: TRBJ2-2
clone size: few
CDR3 DNA: TGTGCCAGCAGTGAAGGACCAGGGCCCGGGGAGCTGTTTTTT
CDR3 protein: CASSEGPGPGELFF

D gene: -
V gene: TRBV25-1
J gene: TRBJ1-6
clone size: -
CDR3 DNA: TGTGCCAGCAGTGAATCCGGGACCCTTTATAATTCACCCCTCCACTTT
CDR3 protein: CASSESGTLYNSPLHF

D gene: -
V gene: TRBV12-3/TRBV12-4
J gene: TRBJ2-2
clone size: many
CDR3 DNA: TGTGCCAGCATAAGCGGGGCAGGGGGCCCGACCGGGGAGCTGTTTTTT
CDR3 protein: CASISGAGGPTGELFF

D gene: -
V gene: TRBV6-6
J gene: TRBJ2-1
clone size: few
CDR3 DNA: TGTGCCAGCAGTCCCGGACCAATGATGAATGAGCAGTTCTTC
CDR3 protein: CASSPGPMMNEQFF

D gene: -
V gene: TRBV28
J gene: TRBJ1-1
clone size: once
CDR3 DNA: TGTGCCAGCACCATAACGGGGCTGGAGGGGTGGCTTGAAGTTTTCTTT
CDR3 protein: CASTITGLEGWLEVFF

D gene: -
V gene: TRBV29-1
J gene: TRBJ2-2
clone size: -
CDR3 DNA: TGCAGCGTTGTAACAGGGAACACCGGGGAGCTGTTTTTT
CDR3 protein: CSVVTGNTGELFF

D gene: -
V gene: TRBV4-3
J gene: TRBJ2-5
clone size: -
CDR3 DNA: TGCGCCAGCAGCCAAGAGCTTAGAGAGACCCAGTACTTC
CDR3 protein: CASSQELRETQYF

D gene: TRBD1
V gene: TRBV10-3
J gene: TRBJ1-5
clone size: -
CDR3 DNA: TGTGCCATCAGTGTGACAGGGGTGACCAATCAGCCCCAGCATTTT
CDR3 protein: CAISVTGVTNQPQHF

D gene: -
V gene: TRBV5-1
J gene: TRBJ1-6
clone size: -
CDR3 DNA: TGCGCCAGCAGCGTTACAGGGATGGGGAATTCACCCCTCCACTTT
CDR3 protein: CASSVTGMGNSPLHF

D gene: -
V gene: TRBV4-1
J gene: TRBJ1-5
clone size: few
CDR3 DNA: TGCGCCAGCAGCCTAAGTACAGGTCCTGGGCCCCAGCATTTT
CDR3 protein: CASSLSTGPGPQHF

D gene: TRBD2
V gene: TRBV25-1
J gene: TRBJ2-1
clone size: few
CDR3 DNA: TGTGCCAGCCAGAAGCGGGGGGGGGACAATGAGCAGTTCTTC
CDR3 protein: CASQKRGGDNEQFF

D gene: TRBD2
V gene: TRBV28
J gene: TRBJ2-1
clone size: few
CDR3 DNA: TGTGCCAGCAGTACCCCATTCATGACTAGCGGGGGGGCAAAGTCCTACAATGAGCAGTTCTTC
CDR3 protein: CASSTPFMTSGGAKSYNEQFF

D gene: -
V gene: TRBV6-2/TRBV6-3
J gene: TRBJ2-6
clone size: -
CDR3 DNA: TGTGCCAGCAGTTACCCCGAATCCCCTTGGCCCAGTTTCCTCTCTGGGGCCAACGTCCTGACTTTC
CDR3 protein: CASSYPESPWPSFLSGANVLTF

D gene: TRBD2
V gene: TRBV7-2
J gene: TRBJ2-1
clone size: many
CDR3 DNA: TGTGCCAGCAGCGTAGCCGGGGGGGTCTACAATGAGCAGTTCTTC
CDR3 protein: CASSVAGGVYNEQFF

D gene: TRBD1
V gene: TRBV7-9
J gene: TRBJ1-2
clone size: few
CDR3 DNA: TGTGCCAGCAACTCCCGTGAGAGGGACAGCCCTAACTATGGCTACACCTTC
CDR3 protein: CASNSRERDSPNYGYTF

D gene: -
V gene: TRBV4-1
J gene: TRBJ2-2
clone size: -
CDR3 DNA: TGCGCCAGCAGCCAAGGTGGAACCGAGACCTTCGAGCTGTTTTTT
CDR3 protein: CASSQGGTETFELFF

D gene: -
V gene: TRBV12-3/TRBV12-4
J gene: TRBJ2-1
clone size: few
CDR3 DNA: TGTGCCAGCATCAAAAGGGGGGCCGGTGAGCAGTTCTTC
CDR3 protein: CASIKRGAGEQFF

D gene: -
V gene: TRBV12-3/TRBV12-4
J gene: TRBJ2-1
clone size: -
CDR3 DNA: TGTGCCAGCAGCCTTGGTGAGAGGGTGGATGAGCAGTTCTTC
CDR3 protein: CASSLGERVDEQFF

D gene: -
V gene: TRBV6-5
J gene: TRBJ1-2
clone size: many
CDR3 DNA: TGTGCCAGCAGTTACTCGGAAGGGCAGGTTAACTATGGCTACACCTTC
CDR3 protein: CASSYSEGQVNYGYTF

D gene: -
V gene: TRBV20-1
J gene: TRBJ1-1
clone size: few
CDR3 DNA: TGCAGTGCTGTTGAAACGGACAGATGGAACACTGAAGCTTTCTTT
CDR3 protein: CSAVETDRWNTEAFF

D gene: -
V gene: TRBV6-5
J gene: TRBJ2-1
clone size: many
CDR3 DNA: TGTGCCAGCAGTTTAACCCACCAGGCAGGGCGCAATGAGCAGTTCTTC
CDR3 protein: CASSLTHQAGRNEQFF

D gene: TRBD1
V gene: TRBV6-1
J gene: TRBJ2-6
clone size: -
CDR3 DNA: TGTGCCAGCACATCCGGGACAGGGATTTATGGGGCCAACGTCCTGACTTTC
CDR3 protein: CASTSGTGIYGANVLTF

D gene: -
V gene: TRBV7-9
J gene: TRBJ2-2
clone size: many
CDR3 DNA: TGTGCCAGCAGCCTCGGGGACACTTACACCGGGGAGCTGTTTTTT
CDR3 protein: CASSLGDTYTGELFF

D gene: TRBD1
V gene: TRBV20-1
J gene: TRBJ1-2
clone size: -
CDR3 DNA: TGCAGTGCTAGAGATCGATTCTCTGGGACAGGGAGCAACTATGGCTACACCTTC
CDR3 protein: CSARDRFSGTGSNYGYTF

D gene: -
V gene: TRBV12-3/TRBV12-4
J gene: TRBJ2-1
clone size: many
CDR3 DNA: TGTGCCAGCAGTTTATGGGGTAGTACCTACAATGAGCAGTTCTTC
CDR3 protein: CASSLWGSTYNEQFF

D gene: -
V gene: TRBV10-3
J gene: TRBJ1-5
clone size: few
CDR3 DNA: TGTGCCATCAGGGGCAGCAGCAATCAGCCCCAGCATTTT
CDR3 protein: CAIRGSSNQPQHF

D gene: -
V gene: TRBV7-8
J gene: TRBJ2-1
clone size: many
CDR3 DNA: TGTGCCAGCAGTTTTCAGGGGACCCACAATGAGCAGTTCTTC
CDR3 protein: CASSFQGTHNEQFF

D gene: TRBD2
V gene: TRBV28
J gene: TRBJ2-1
clone size: many
CDR3 DNA: TGTGCCAGCTCGGGGGGCTCCTACAATGAGCAGTTCTTC
CDR3 protein: CASSGGSYNEQFF

D gene: TRBD1
V gene: TRBV6-1
J gene: TRBJ1-1
clone size: -
CDR3 DNA: TGTGCCAGCACCACAGGGGAGTTGATCACTGAAGCTTTCTTT
CDR3 protein: CASTTGELITEAFF